The present entry profiles one T cell receptor (beta chain) with its context. The antigen this receptor binds is unknown. CDR1 KGHSH and CDR2 LQKENI were looked up in the germline V gene. Including the terminal cysteine and phenylalanine, the CDR3 comprises 16 residues. The kept DNA is CDR3 alone, 48 bases in frame from the first base. Germline trimming amounts to 6 bases on V and 1 base on J, with 6 as the count of junction bases outside the gene matches. The cohort was made up of around 720 healthy bone marrow donors. All cohort members were sampled while nominally healthy, although unrecorded immune exposures were likely present. The donor was CMV seropositive and was included in the group of 250 to 350 seropositive cohort members. A peripheral blood sample was provided by each donor, and peripheral blood mononuclear cells were used for TCR beta sequencing. Genomic DNA was extracted from the blood cell samples with the Qiagen DNeasy Blood Extraction Kit.

The record originates from a study of cytomegalovirus exposure and HLA in healthy donors (dated by TCRdb to about 2017). Concerning the study at large: An earlier analysis of 587 of the donors reported about 260 Gb of sequence data and 100 million to 120 million unique TCR beta sequences obtained from about 200 million T cells. An early release covering over 500 HLA-typed donors comprised about 300 gigabases of sequencing data and some 79 million unique TCR sequences. Of the 300 to 500 genotyped donors, less than 85% were placed in the genetic ancestry cluster associated with self-reported Caucasian donors. The aim of the study was to test whether cataloging public T cell receptors could identify signatures of past pathogen exposure. The study profiled the T cell repertoires of some 610 subjects by immunosequencing and related them to cytomegalovirus serostatus. A separate validation cohort of 100 to 150 different subjects was used in addition to the roughly 700-subject first cohort. To predict cytomegalovirus infection status, the study brought together high-throughput TCR immunosequencing, statistical association of individual TCRs with disease status, and machine learning. In a later analysis, previously published TCR beta repertoires from several hundred donors were re-analyzed and high-resolution HLA genotyping was added so that TCR occurrence patterns could be studied. The later analysis used no new phenotypic data to find candidate immune exposures, relying instead on TCR beta sequences and their occurrence across donors. To decide whether each TCR beta V gene segment behaved as functional or pseudogenic, an earlier analysis of approximately 600 of the donors relied on high-throughput TCR beta sequencing. Alongside the repertoire data, information on donor age, sex, ethnicity and CMV serostatus was compiled. A later genetic analysis used genome-wide SNP genotypes for about 55% of the 666 donors, treating that subset as a discovery cohort. All discovery cohort repertoires had been generated on a single sequencing platform. Class I and class II HLA loci were covered by the typing at four-digit resolution. Typing coverage varied by locus: roughly 620-640 donors for A, B, C, DRB1 and DQB1; some 520 for DQA1; 600 to 610 for DPA1; around 490 for DPB1. Because of strong linkage in the cohort, four or five DR-DQ haplotypes were treated as single units for association and clustering. Across around 400 genotyped donors of the cohort, an average of 235,054 unique TCR beta nucleotide sequences per donor were sequenced, and approximately 17% of those sequences were non-productive. Results and caveats for the whole study, not just this receptor: In a later analysis, HLA-associated TCR beta chains were found to be more clonally expanded and to have lower generation probabilities than equally common non-associated chains. Correlated functional status among segregating V segments might reflect linkage disequilibrium, but an unknown experimental factor could not be ruled out. Because HLA typing was unavailable for some donors at each locus, only the typed subset was used in association tests. Compared with the roughly 710-donor mean, donors in an Asian-associated ancestry cluster had fewer N-insertions in productive TCRs, according to a later genetic analysis. For the cohort, immune exposure information was limited to CMV serostatus. In this cohort, only TCR beta chains were sequenced, and detectable features were limited by the absence of alpha or paired-chain data. According to a later analysis, TCR association rates differed among HLA loci, with DRB1 alleles showing the most associated TCRs and HLA-C alleles showing the fewest. A later genetic analysis associated a missense DCLRE1C variant with V-gene and J-gene trimming of TCR beta chains, and an independent cohort replicated the association. About 17 rarely observed V segments, including chromosome 9 orphons, were excluded from the earlier analysis of several hundred of the donors because counts were too low. A group of highly shared sequence variants was considered likely to be a technical artifact of the sequencing pipeline. The authors suggested that the approach could potentially be generalized to other disease states and immunological phenotypes. In a later analysis, most CMV-associated TCR beta chains were found to appear HLA-restricted, with HLA associations seemingly driven largely by CMV exposure. The 87-base-pair reads could not distinguish some IMGT-functional V segments, including TRBV6-2 and TRBV6-3, so those segments were excluded. A further reported finding was that TCR beta sequences accurately predicted the HLA-A and HLA-B alleles for most subjects in the first cohort. The presence/absence analyses assumed that sequencing depth was roughly uniform across donors, and that assumption may not be true. In an earlier analysis of under 600 of the donors, most TCR beta V segments were observed in productive rearrangements about 87% or about 30% of the time, broadly matching IMGT annotations. A total of about 150 TCR beta chains were listed by the study as associated with cytomegalovirus. Most TCR sequences were observed very rarely across donors, whereas some public TCRs were present in many individuals. Three of the identified cytomegalovirus-associated TCR beta chains were confirmed in vitro to be specific for cytomegalovirus antigens. According to a later analysis, parvovirus B19, influenza, CMV and Epstein-Barr virus appeared linked to several top co-occurrence clusters. A later analysis associated 16,951 TCR beta sequences with specific HLA alleles at a false discovery rate of 0.05. In both the original and validation cohorts, the classifier was reported to diagnose cytomegalovirus status with high specificity and sensitivity. Assigning TCR associations to individual alleles was difficult when HLA alleles, especially DR and DQ, strongly co-occurred.

Library preparation used the immunoSEQ multiplex PCR assay. The multiplex PCR relied on a mix of 60 forward primers for TCR Vbeta segments and 13 reverse primers for TCR Jbeta segments. Amplification of the CDR3 region of rearranged TCR beta genes was performed with a multiplex PCR assay on genomic DNA. Amplified TCR beta libraries were sequenced as 87-base-pair reads on the Illumina HiSeq System. Per the source publication's procedure: In a later analysis, tens of millions of unique TCR beta chains were counted across the 650 to 700 repertoires, and approximately 9.9 million of these chains were shared by at least two donors. To remove PCR and sequencing errors, raw reads were error-corrected and collapsed into unique sequences using a nearest-neighbor algorithm that merged closely related sequences. CDR3 sequences were aligned to IMGT reference sequences to assign V, D and J gene segments. For a sequence to be retained, a match of at least six nucleotides was required to both a V gene segment and a J gene segment. Rearrangements were called productive when the CDR3 lacked stop codons and stayed in frame with V and J; all others were non-productive. Following IMGT convention, CDR3 was defined as the stretch from the second conserved V-encoded cysteine up to the conserved J-encoded phenylalanine. In an earlier analysis of approximately 590 of the donors, sequences lacking an unambiguous match to a single V gene segment were excluded. In an earlier analysis of several hundred of the donors, V segments were called functional above 56.7% productive rearrangements and were called segregating when the between-donor standard deviation exceeded 5%. A statistical classification framework was developed to diagnose cytomegalovirus status using the catalog of TCR beta chain sequences. A later analysis assigned V and J genes by comparing TCR nucleotide sequences with IMGT/GENE-DB human TR gene sequences. The TCRdist pipeline was used in a later analysis to assign CDR3 sequences and most-parsimonious VDJ recombination scenarios. A later analysis defined each TCR beta chain by its CDR3 amino acid sequence plus V-gene family, and excluded reads lacking a unique V-gene family. A later analysis removed several hundred highly shared, low-generation-probability nucleotide sequences to deal with suspected cross-contamination and a sequencing artifact. For each public chain, a later analysis derived a clonal expansion index from normalized ranks of inferred template counts within each repertoire. In a later analysis, generation probabilities were computed using a VDJ recombination model fitted to out-of-frame rearrangements, and the results were checked against IGoR. In a later analysis, hypergeometric tests were used to score TCR-TCR, TCR-HLA and TCR-CMV co-occurrence, with a repertoire-size bias correction applied to TCR pairs. To estimate false discovery rates, a later analysis permuted the HLA or CMV assignments 20 times. In a later analysis, co-occurring TCRs were grouped using DBSCAN, and TCRdist sequence similarity was added for clustering within HLA-allele-positive subsets. Repertoires with fewer than 30,000 or more than 120,000 public chains were left out of co-occurrence clustering, as were roughly five repertoires with anomalous nucleotide sharing. TCRdb stores this immuneACCESS table with in-frame sequences only. Part of the clones is absent; in the studies checked, under half of the shortfall reflects unresolved V genes, and no reason is known for the rest. V and J calls and clone size are copied from that table; D and trimming were computed from the DNA. The table held for this sample gives roughly 90,000 clones. 15% of the sample belongs to the ten largest clones.

The specimen sequenced was PBMCs. This receptor was taken from a man aged 50 to 59 in good health and CMV-seropositive. This chain is built from TRBV18 and TRBJ2-2, with TRBD2 matching 9 junction bases. The nucleotide sequence is given as TGTGCCAGCTCTCCAACAGCGGGAGGGAACACCGGGGAGCTGTTTTTT. This yields the protein CASSPTAGGNTGELFF.